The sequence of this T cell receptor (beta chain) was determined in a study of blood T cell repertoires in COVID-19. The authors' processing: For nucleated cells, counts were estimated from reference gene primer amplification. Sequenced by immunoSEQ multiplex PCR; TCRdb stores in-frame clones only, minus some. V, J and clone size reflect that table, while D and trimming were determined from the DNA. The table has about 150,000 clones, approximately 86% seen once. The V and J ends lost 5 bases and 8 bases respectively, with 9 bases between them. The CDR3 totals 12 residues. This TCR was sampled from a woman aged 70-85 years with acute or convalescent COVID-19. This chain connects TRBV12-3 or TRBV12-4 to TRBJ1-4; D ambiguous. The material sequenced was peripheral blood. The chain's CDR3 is CASSGLNEKLFF. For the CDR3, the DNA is TGTGCCAGCAGTGGGCTAAACGAAAAACTGTTTTTT.